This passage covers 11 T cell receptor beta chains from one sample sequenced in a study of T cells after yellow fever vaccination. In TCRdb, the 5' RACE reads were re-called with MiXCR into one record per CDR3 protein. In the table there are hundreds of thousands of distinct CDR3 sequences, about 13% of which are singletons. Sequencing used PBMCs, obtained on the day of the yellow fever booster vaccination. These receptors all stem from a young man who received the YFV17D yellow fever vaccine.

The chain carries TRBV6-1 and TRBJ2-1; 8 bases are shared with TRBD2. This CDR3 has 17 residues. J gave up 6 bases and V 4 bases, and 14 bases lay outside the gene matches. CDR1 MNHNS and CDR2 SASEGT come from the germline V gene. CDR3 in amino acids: CASSGRPAGGGGNEQFF. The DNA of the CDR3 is TGTGCCAGCAGTGGTCGCCCGGCCGGGGGGGGCGGCAATGAGCAGTTCTTC.

Here the CDR3 reads CAISHPDNEQFF. The CDR3 DNA is TGTGCCATCAGCCACCCTGACAATGAGCAGTTCTTC. The genes are TRBV10-3 and TRBJ2-1; D unclear. The germline V gene encodes CDR1 ENHRY and CDR2 SYGVKD. The CDR3 extends over 12 amino acids. Trimming stripped 6 bases from V and 5 bases from J, with 8 bases between.

This chain's CDR3 is CASSYAQGADTQYF. CDR3 coding DNA: TGCGCCAGCAGCTATGCCCAGGGTGCAGATACGCAGTATTTT. V gene TRBV5-1 combines with J gene TRBJ2-3, with D possibly being TRBD1 (5 bases). The CDR3 is 14 amino acids. The germline CDR1 and CDR2 sequences are SGHRS and YFSETQ. V gave up 3 bases and J gave up 4 bases, with 12 bases separating them.

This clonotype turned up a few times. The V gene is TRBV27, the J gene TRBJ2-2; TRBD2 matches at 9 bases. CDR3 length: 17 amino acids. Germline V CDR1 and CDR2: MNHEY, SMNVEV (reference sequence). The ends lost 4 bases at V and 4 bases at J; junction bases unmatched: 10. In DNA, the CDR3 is TGTGCCAGCAGTTCGGCCGGGACTAGCAGGGGCACCGGGGAGCTGTTTTTT. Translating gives CASSSAGTSRGTGELFF.

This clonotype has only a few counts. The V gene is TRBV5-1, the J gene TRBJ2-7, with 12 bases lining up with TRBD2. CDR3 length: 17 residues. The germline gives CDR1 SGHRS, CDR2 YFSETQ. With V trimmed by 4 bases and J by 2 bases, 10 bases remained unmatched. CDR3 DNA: TGCGCCAGCAGCAGCTCGACTAGCGGGAGAACCACCTACGAGCAGTACTTC. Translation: CASSSSTSGRTTYEQYF.

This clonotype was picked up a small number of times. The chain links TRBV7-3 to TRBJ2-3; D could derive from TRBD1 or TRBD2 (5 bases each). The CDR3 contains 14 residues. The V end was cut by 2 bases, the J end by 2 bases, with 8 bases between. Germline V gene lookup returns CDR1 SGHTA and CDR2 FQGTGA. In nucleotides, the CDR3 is TGTGCCAGCAGCTTATTGGGGGACACAGATACGCAGTATTTT. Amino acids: CASSLLGDTDTQYF.

The CDR3 region is CASSCRGGGGAAKNIQYF. Here the CDR3 DNA reads TGTGCCAGCAGCTGTAGAGGAGGGGGAGGGGCAGCCAAAAACATTCAGTACTTC. V and J are TRBV7-4 and TRBJ2-4; a weak D match, TRBD2 (7 bases). The CDR3 is 18 amino acids. Trimming cost V 4 bases and J 0 bases, with 19 bases left between them. Per germline, CDR1 SGHVT and CDR2 SQSDAQ.

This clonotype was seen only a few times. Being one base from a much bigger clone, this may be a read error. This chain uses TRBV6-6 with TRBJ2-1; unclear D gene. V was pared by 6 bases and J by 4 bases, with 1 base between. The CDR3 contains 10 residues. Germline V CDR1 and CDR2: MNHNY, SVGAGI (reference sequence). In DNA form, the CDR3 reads TGTGCCAGCAGGTACAATGAGCAGTTCTTC. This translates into CASRYNEQFF.

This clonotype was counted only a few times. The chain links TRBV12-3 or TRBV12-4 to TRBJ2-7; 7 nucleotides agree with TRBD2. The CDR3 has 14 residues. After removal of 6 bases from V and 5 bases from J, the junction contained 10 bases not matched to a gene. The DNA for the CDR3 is TGTGCCAGCAGCCCTCCGGGGGGAAAGGACGAGCAGTACTTC. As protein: CASSPPGGKDEQYF.

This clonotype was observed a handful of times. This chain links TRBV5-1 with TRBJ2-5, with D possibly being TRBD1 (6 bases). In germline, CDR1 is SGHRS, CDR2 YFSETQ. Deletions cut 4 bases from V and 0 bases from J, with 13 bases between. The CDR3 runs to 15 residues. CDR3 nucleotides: TGCGCCAGCAGCAACCGGGGACACTACCAAGAGACCCAGTACTTC. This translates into CASSNRGHYQETQYF.

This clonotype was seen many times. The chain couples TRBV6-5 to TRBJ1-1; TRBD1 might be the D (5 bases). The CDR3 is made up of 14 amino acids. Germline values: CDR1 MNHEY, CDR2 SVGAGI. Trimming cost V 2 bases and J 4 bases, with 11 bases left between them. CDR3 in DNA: TGTGCCAGCAGTTACCGGGGCCGGGGCACTGAAGCTTTCTTT. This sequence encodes CASSYRGRGTEAFF.